This T cell receptor beta chain came from a study of CD8+CD57+ T cells in acquired aplastic anemia. Previously, flow cytometry had revealed CD8+CD57+ cell expansion in the patients chosen for sequencing. Receipt of therapy had not occurred in any patient by the time of blood sampling. The use of genomic DNA as template underpinned the TCR beta VDJ and CDR3 profiling. TCRdb called the reads again in MiXCR, with one record for every CDR3 protein. Of 150,000 or so distinct CDR3 sequences in the sample, about 52% were seen once. Study-wide results and limits: Comparison of patients with controls identified approximately 28 shared CD8+ CDR3 sequences.

Remarks on this clonotype: Its antigen is still unknown. In this CDR3 the conserved last residue, phenylalanine or tryptophan, is missing, so a read error is likely.

This sequence was found in a human donor with aplastic anemia. The material sequenced was sorted CD4+, CD8+, or CD8+CD57+ T cells (not recorded which) from PBMCs.

The CDR3 sequence is CAISGTVNTEAFS. The DNA of the CDR3 is TGTGCCATCAGTGGGACAGTGAACACTGAAGCTTTCTCT. The V and J genes are TRBV10-3 and TRBJ1-1; a possible D gene is TRBD1 (6 bases). Germline V lookup: CDR1 ENHRY, CDR2 SYGVKD. Trimming shortened V by 4 bases and J by 0 bases, and 6 bases separated the two germline ends. The CDR3 runs to 13 residues.